This TCR beta chain was observed in a study of blood T cell repertoires in COVID-19. Study information: The samples span acute and convalescent COVID-19 from the United States, Italy and Spain.

Methods used by the authors: How many nucleated cells were present was estimated from reference gene primer amplification. Clones were sequenced by immunoSEQ multiplex PCR, and TCRdb holds only the in-frame ones, with some missing. D and trimming were read from the DNA, whereas the V and J calls and clone size are those reported in that table. This sample has fewer than 110,000 clones, with nearly 85% found just once. This CDR3 comprises 18 residues. V shed 4 bases and J 0 bases; nucleotides not matched to a gene: 10. Germline CDR1 MNHNS, CDR2 SASEGT. This TCR was recovered from a human donor in a cohort sampled during active or convalescent COVID-19. This chain uses TRBV6-1 with TRBJ1-1, with 11 bases matching TRBD1. Sequenced input: peripheral blood. The CDR3 region has the DNA TGTGCCAGCAGTGGAAGGACAGGGGGCGCATCCATGAACACTGAAGCTTTCTTT. It is translated as CASSGRTGGASMNTEAFF.